These T cell receptor beta chains were read from a single sample in a study of blood T cell repertoires in COVID-19. Produced via immunoSEQ multiplex PCR; TCRdb's table is partial and in-frame only. Of 200,000 to 300,000 clones listed, roughly four fifths are singletons. Material: peripheral blood. The receptors originated from a woman of 80 years or more with COVID-19, enrolled during active disease. Both conserved end residues are part of each CDR3. D genes are given only for firm matches. The size entry is marked missing in some rows and otherwise reads once, few, many or a size class.

j_gene: TRBJ1-3; d_gene: -; abundance: -; v_gene: TRBV19; CDR3nt: TGTGCCAGTAGTACGCAGACAGACTCTGGAAACACCATATATTTT; CDR3aa: CASSTQTDSGNTIYF
j_gene: TRBJ2-7; d_gene: -; abundance: few; v_gene: TRBV3-1/TRBV3-2; CDR3nt: TGTGCCAGCAGCCAAGTCCCGGGGGAGCAGTACTTC; CDR3aa: CASSQVPGEQYF
j_gene: TRBJ1-6; d_gene: TRBD1; abundance: -; v_gene: TRBV11-1; CDR3nt: TGTGCCAGCAGCTTGCAGGGGGCTTCACCCCTCCACTTT; CDR3aa: CASSLQGASPLHF
j_gene: TRBJ2-1; d_gene: TRBD2; abundance: -; v_gene: TRBV6-5; CDR3nt: TGTGCCAGCAGGGCGGGGGGCTCCTACAATGAGCAGTTCTTC; CDR3aa: CASRAGGSYNEQFF
j_gene: TRBJ2-7; d_gene: TRBD1; abundance: -; v_gene: TRBV27; CDR3nt: TGTGCCAGCAGACTCAGACAGGGAGCAGAGCAGTACTTC; CDR3aa: CASRLRQGAEQYF
j_gene: TRBJ2-7; d_gene: -; abundance: -; v_gene: TRBV4-1; CDR3nt: TGCGCCAGCAGCCAAGTGTCGACAAATCGCAAGGGGTGGGGCGAGCAGTACTTC; CDR3aa: CASSQVSTNRKGWGEQYF
j_gene: TRBJ1-2; d_gene: TRBD1; abundance: -; v_gene: TRBV5-6; CDR3nt: TGTGCCAGCAGCTCCGGACAGGGCCACGTCTGGGACTATGGCTACACCTTC; CDR3aa: CASSSGQGHVWDYGYTF
j_gene: TRBJ2-7; d_gene: -; abundance: -; v_gene: TRBV18; CDR3nt: TGTGCCAGCTCACCCCGGGAACTAGGCCACGAGCAGTACTTC; CDR3aa: CASSPRELGHEQYF
j_gene: TRBJ2-2; d_gene: TRBD2; abundance: -; v_gene: TRBV4-1; CDR3nt: TGCGCCAGCAGCCAACGGACTAGCGGGAGGGCCAACGGGGAGCTGTTTTTT; CDR3aa: CASSQRTSGRANGELFF
j_gene: TRBJ2-1; d_gene: TRBD1; abundance: -; v_gene: TRBV5-5; CDR3nt: TGTGCCAGCAGCCCGGGACAGGGGGTGGACAATGAGCAGTTCTTC; CDR3aa: CASSPGQGVDNEQFF
j_gene: TRBJ1-5; d_gene: -; abundance: -; v_gene: TRBV5-1; CDR3nt: TGCGCCAGCAGCTTGGCACAAAATCAGCCCCAGCATTTT; CDR3aa: CASSLAQNQPQHF
j_gene: TRBJ2-5; d_gene: TRBD2; abundance: -; v_gene: TRBV19; CDR3nt: TGTGCCAGTAGTATAGTGGGTAGCGGGAGGGCACGAGAGACCCAGTACTTC; CDR3aa: CASSIVGSGRARETQYF
j_gene: TRBJ1-5; d_gene: -; abundance: few; v_gene: TRBV21-1; CDR3nt: TGTGCCAGCAGCAAGATCCTAAGACAGGGGGGAAAGGGGCAAGGTGGCAATCAGCCCCAGCATTTT; CDR3aa: CASSKILRQGGKGQGGNQPQHF
j_gene: TRBJ2-5; d_gene: TRBD1; abundance: -; v_gene: TRBV10-3; CDR3nt: TGTGCCATCAGTCGACAGGGAGAGACCCAGTACTTC; CDR3aa: CAISRQGETQYF
j_gene: TRBJ2-7; d_gene: TRBD1; abundance: -; v_gene: TRBV6-5; CDR3nt: TGTGCCAGCAGTTACTACGGGACAGGGGGCTTTGAGCAGTACTTC; CDR3aa: CASSYYGTGGFEQYF
j_gene: TRBJ2-3; d_gene: -; abundance: -; v_gene: TRBV6-2/TRBV6-3; CDR3nt: TGTGCCAGCAGTTCGGCGGGGCTGGCTAATACGCAGTATTTT; CDR3aa: CASSSAGLANTQYF
j_gene: TRBJ1-2; d_gene: -; abundance: -; v_gene: TRBV12-3/TRBV12-4; CDR3nt: TGTGCCAGCACACTAATGGGTTATGGCTACACCTTC; CDR3aa: CASTLMGYGYTF
j_gene: TRBJ1-2; d_gene: TRBD1; abundance: few; v_gene: TRBV18; CDR3nt: TGTGCCAGCTCACCACTCGGACAGGACCCCCAGTACACCTTC; CDR3aa: CASSPLGQDPQYTF
j_gene: TRBJ2-3; d_gene: -; abundance: once; v_gene: TRBV10-1; CDR3nt: TGCGCCAGCAGCAGACAGGCATCAGATACGCAGTATTTT; CDR3aa: CASSRQASDTQYF
j_gene: TRBJ2-1; d_gene: TRBD1; abundance: once; v_gene: TRBV19; CDR3nt: TGTGCCAGTAGTATAAGGGGGCGATCCTCCTACAATGAGCAGTTCTTC; CDR3aa: CASSIRGRSSYNEQFF
j_gene: TRBJ2-3; d_gene: TRBD2; abundance: -; v_gene: TRBV10-3; CDR3nt: TGTGCCATCAGTGAGTCGGGACTAGCGTCTAGGGATACGCAGTATTTT; CDR3aa: CAISESGLASRDTQYF
j_gene: TRBJ2-5; d_gene: TRBD2; abundance: -; v_gene: TRBV7-3; CDR3nt: TGTGCCAGCAGCTTACGTACAACGGGGGGACTTCAAGAGACCCAGTACTTC; CDR3aa: CASSLRTTGGLQETQYF
j_gene: TRBJ2-7; d_gene: -; abundance: -; v_gene: TRBV5-1; CDR3nt: TGCGCCAGCAGCTTGGAGGGGTACACCTACGAGCAGTACTTC; CDR3aa: CASSLEGYTYEQYF
j_gene: TRBJ2-5; d_gene: -; abundance: -; v_gene: TRBV2; CDR3nt: TGTGCCAGCAGTGAGGAGGGGAGGGAGACCCAGTACTTC; CDR3aa: CASSEEGRETQYF
j_gene: TRBJ2-5; d_gene: TRBD2; abundance: -; v_gene: TRBV11-2; CDR3nt: TGTGCCAGCAGCTTAGAAGGGACTAGCGGTTCCCGGAGCCAGTACTTC; CDR3aa: CASSLEGTSGSRSQYF
j_gene: TRBJ1-4; d_gene: TRBD1; abundance: few; v_gene: TRBV4-1; CDR3nt: TGCGCCAGCAGCCGCTCCGGGACAGGGAATGAAAAACTGTTTTTT; CDR3aa: CASSRSGTGNEKLFF
j_gene: TRBJ2-3; d_gene: -; abundance: -; v_gene: TRBV12-3/TRBV12-4; CDR3nt: TGTGCCAGCAGTCGTAGGAGTCCAGATACGCAGTATTTT; CDR3aa: CASSRRSPDTQYF
j_gene: TRBJ2-7; d_gene: -; abundance: -; v_gene: TRBV11-2; CDR3nt: TGTGCCAGCAGCTTAACTAGCTTCTACGAGCAGTACTTC; CDR3aa: CASSLTSFYEQYF
j_gene: TRBJ2-7; d_gene: -; abundance: -; v_gene: TRBV5-1; CDR3nt: TGCGCCAGCAGCCCCGGGACAACCCTCTACGAGCAGTACTTC; CDR3aa: CASSPGTTLYEQYF
j_gene: TRBJ1-2; d_gene: -; abundance: few; v_gene: TRBV3-1/TRBV3-2; CDR3nt: TGTGCCAGCAGCCAATCCACAGGGACCGGGGGCTACACCTTC; CDR3aa: CASSQSTGTGGYTF
j_gene: TRBJ2-1; d_gene: TRBD2; abundance: -; v_gene: TRBV6-5; CDR3nt: TGTGCCAGCAACCCCCAACGGGAGGGCTCACATGAGCAGTTCTTC; CDR3aa: CASNPQREGSHEQFF
j_gene: TRBJ1-4; d_gene: -; abundance: -; v_gene: TRBV7-9; CDR3nt: TGTGCCAGCAGCCCCCCCGCTGGTGGGGAGCCAACTAATGAAAAACTGTTTTTT; CDR3aa: CASSPPAGGEPTNEKLFF
j_gene: TRBJ2-7; d_gene: -; abundance: -; v_gene: TRBV15; CDR3nt: TGTGCCACCAGCAGAGATGGAGGGTTAAAATTTTCCTACGAGCAGTACTTC; CDR3aa: CATSRDGGLKFSYEQYF
j_gene: TRBJ1-6; d_gene: TRBD1; abundance: -; v_gene: TRBV7-2; CDR3nt: TGTGCCAGCAGGTCGGGACAGCAGAATTCACCCCTCCACTTT; CDR3aa: CASRSGQQNSPLHF
j_gene: TRBJ2-3; d_gene: -; abundance: -; v_gene: TRBV7-3; CDR3nt: TGTGCCAGCAGCCAGGACTACAGAGATACGCAGTATTTT; CDR3aa: CASSQDYRDTQYF
j_gene: TRBJ1-2; d_gene: -; abundance: once; v_gene: TRBV3-1/TRBV3-2; CDR3nt: TGTGCCAGCAGCCAAGAATTCCGGCAGACCGGGAGTATGCGCTACACCTTC; CDR3aa: CASSQEFRQTGSMRYTF
j_gene: TRBJ1-2; d_gene: -; abundance: -; v_gene: TRBV21-1; CDR3nt: TGTGCCAGCGTGGGACAGGGGGATCGCTATACCTTC; CDR3aa: CASVGQGDRYTF
j_gene: TRBJ2-2; d_gene: -; abundance: -; v_gene: TRBV19; CDR3nt: TGTGCCAGTAGTATTGCCAGGGTAGGCACCGGGGAGCTGTTTTTT; CDR3aa: CASSIARVGTGELFF
j_gene: TRBJ1-1; d_gene: TRBD1; abundance: -; v_gene: TRBV7-9; CDR3nt: TGTGCCAGCAGCTTAGGGACAGGTAACACTGAAGCTTTCTTT; CDR3aa: CASSLGTGNTEAFF
j_gene: TRBJ2-7; d_gene: TRBD2; abundance: -; v_gene: TRBV5-1; CDR3nt: TGCGCCAGCAGCTTGGCATTAGCGGGAGGAAACGAGCAGTACTTC; CDR3aa: CASSLALAGGNEQYF
j_gene: TRBJ1-2; d_gene: -; abundance: -; v_gene: TRBV12-3/TRBV12-4; CDR3nt: TGTGCCAGCAGTCCGGGGGGTCCCTATGGCTACACCTTC; CDR3aa: CASSPGGPYGYTF
j_gene: TRBJ1-5; d_gene: -; abundance: few; v_gene: TRBV3-1/TRBV3-2; CDR3nt: TGTGCCAGCAGCCAAGGACAGTCTCGTTCGCCCCAGCATTTT; CDR3aa: CASSQGQSRSPQHF
j_gene: TRBJ1-2; d_gene: -; abundance: -; v_gene: TRBV18; CDR3nt: TGTGCCAGCTCACCAGCGACTGTCCTCTCCTATGGCTACACCTTC; CDR3aa: CASSPATVLSYGYTF
j_gene: TRBJ2-1; d_gene: -; abundance: -; v_gene: TRBV27; CDR3nt: TGTGCCAGCTCCCCCCTGAGGGTATACAATGAGCAGTTCTTC; CDR3aa: CASSPLRVYNEQFF
j_gene: TRBJ1-2; d_gene: TRBD1; abundance: once; v_gene: TRBV30; CDR3nt: TGTGCCTGGGACAGGGCGATTGGCTACACCTTC; CDR3aa: CAWDRAIGYTF
j_gene: TRBJ1-6; d_gene: TRBD1; abundance: -; v_gene: TRBV5-6; CDR3nt: TGTGCCAGCAGCTTTGGACAGGCTTTTAATTCACCCCTCCACTTT; CDR3aa: CASSFGQAFNSPLHF
j_gene: TRBJ1-2; d_gene: TRBD1; abundance: once; v_gene: TRBV28; CDR3nt: TGTGCCAGCAGTTTTCTATCAGGGGGAATCGGCTACACCTTC; CDR3aa: CASSFLSGGIGYTF
j_gene: TRBJ1-2; d_gene: -; abundance: -; v_gene: TRBV5-4; CDR3nt: TGTGCCAGCACTCTACAGAAACCAAACTATGGCTACACCTTC; CDR3aa: CASTLQKPNYGYTF
j_gene: TRBJ2-5; d_gene: TRBD2; abundance: -; v_gene: TRBV7-2; CDR3nt: TGTGCCAGCAGCGTCCAGCCGGGACTAGCGGATCAAGAGACCCAGTACTTC; CDR3aa: CASSVQPGLADQETQYF
j_gene: TRBJ2-5; d_gene: TRBD2; abundance: -; v_gene: TRBV5-4; CDR3nt: TGTGCCAGCAGCCCCGGGGGGGCTTTACAAGAGACCCAGTACTTC; CDR3aa: CASSPGGALQETQYF
j_gene: TRBJ1-3; d_gene: -; abundance: -; v_gene: TRBV4-2; CDR3nt: TGTGCCAGCAGCCAAGGAGACAGGCGGCCGGGAAACACCATATATTTT; CDR3aa: CASSQGDRRPGNTIYF
j_gene: TRBJ2-2; d_gene: -; abundance: -; v_gene: TRBV9; CDR3nt: TGTGCCAGCAGCGGCAGGTTTGACGGGGAGCTGTTTTTT; CDR3aa: CASSGRFDGELFF
j_gene: TRBJ1-2; d_gene: TRBD1; abundance: -; v_gene: TRBV6-2/TRBV6-3; CDR3nt: TGTGCCAGCAGTCGCAACAACCGGGACAGTTACTATGGCTACACCTTC; CDR3aa: CASSRNNRDSYYGYTF
j_gene: TRBJ1-4; d_gene: -; abundance: -; v_gene: TRBV24-1; CDR3nt: TGTGCCACCAGTGATCCCGGGGTTAGGGATGAAAAACTGTTTTTT; CDR3aa: CATSDPGVRDEKLFF
j_gene: TRBJ1-2; d_gene: -; abundance: -; v_gene: TRBV7-9; CDR3nt: TGTGCCAGCAGCGCCACAGGGCTCGGGGGCTACACCTTC; CDR3aa: CASSATGLGGYTF
j_gene: TRBJ2-3; d_gene: -; abundance: -; v_gene: TRBV19; CDR3nt: TGTGCCAGTAGAACTCAAGATACGCAGTATTTT; CDR3aa: CASRTQDTQYF
j_gene: TRBJ1-1; d_gene: TRBD1; abundance: -; v_gene: TRBV19; CDR3nt: TGTGCCAGTAGTATAGGACGGACAGGCGAAGCTTTCTTT; CDR3aa: CASSIGRTGEAFF